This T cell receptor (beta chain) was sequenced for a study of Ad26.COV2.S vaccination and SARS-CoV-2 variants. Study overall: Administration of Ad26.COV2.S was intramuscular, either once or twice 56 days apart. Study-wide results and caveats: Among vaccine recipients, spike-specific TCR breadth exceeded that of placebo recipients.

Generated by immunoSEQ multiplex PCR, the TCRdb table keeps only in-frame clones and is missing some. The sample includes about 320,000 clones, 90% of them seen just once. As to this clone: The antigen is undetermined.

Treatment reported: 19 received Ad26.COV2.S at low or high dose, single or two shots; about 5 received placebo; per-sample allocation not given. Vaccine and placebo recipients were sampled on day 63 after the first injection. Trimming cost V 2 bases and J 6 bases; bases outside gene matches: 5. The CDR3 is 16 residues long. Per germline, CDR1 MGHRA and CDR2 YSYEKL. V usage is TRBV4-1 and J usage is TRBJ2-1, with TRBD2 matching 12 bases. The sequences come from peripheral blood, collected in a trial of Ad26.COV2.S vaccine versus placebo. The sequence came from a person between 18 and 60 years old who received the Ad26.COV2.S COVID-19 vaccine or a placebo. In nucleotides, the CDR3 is TGCGCCAGCAGCCAACTAGCGGGGGGGATTGGCAATGAGCAGTTCTTC. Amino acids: CASSQLAGGIGNEQFF.